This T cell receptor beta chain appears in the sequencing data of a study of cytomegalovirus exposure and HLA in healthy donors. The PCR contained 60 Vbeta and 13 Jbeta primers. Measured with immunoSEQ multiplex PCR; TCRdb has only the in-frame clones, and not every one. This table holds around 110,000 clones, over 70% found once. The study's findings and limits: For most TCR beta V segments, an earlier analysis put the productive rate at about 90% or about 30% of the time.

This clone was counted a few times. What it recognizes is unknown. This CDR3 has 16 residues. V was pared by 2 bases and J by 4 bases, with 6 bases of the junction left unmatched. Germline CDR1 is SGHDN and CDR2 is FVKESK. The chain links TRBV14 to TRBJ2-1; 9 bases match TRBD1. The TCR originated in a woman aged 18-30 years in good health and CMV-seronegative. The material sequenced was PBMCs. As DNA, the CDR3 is TGTGCCAGCAGCCAAATCGGGACAGGGAAGTACAATGAGCAGTTCTTC. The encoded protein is CASSQIGTGKYNEQFF.